This T cell receptor (beta chain) was recorded in a study of radiotherapy plus CTLA-4 blockade in lung cancer. The overall study: With 31% of patients having disease control, objective responses were seen in roughly 18%. The study, taken as a whole, reports: Strongest reported response predictors: early blood clone changes and post-radiation interferon-beta.

The method was immunoSEQ multiplex PCR; TCRdb's version includes in-frame clones alone and lacks a portion of them. The profile shows about 28,000 clones, under 80% of them singletons. Trimming took 6 bases from V and 3 from J; bases not matched to a gene: 5. Germline V CDR1 and CDR2: MNHNS, SASEGT. This CDR3 comprises 14 residues. With respect to this clone: Antigen specificity is unknown.

Those patients who had chemo-refractory metastatic non-small-cell lung cancer were given focal radiation along with CTLA-4 blockade through ipilimumab. Sequencing used peripheral blood, obtained from a patient treated with radiotherapy plus ipilimumab. The clonotype comes from a human donor with non-small cell lung cancer who had stable disease on radiotherapy plus ipilimumab. The chain is built from TRBV6-1 and TRBJ1-2, with TRBD1 identical over 9 bases. CDR3 DNA sequence: TGTGCCAGCAGGGGGACAGGGTATTACTATGGCTACACCTTC. It specifies CASRGTGYYYGYTF.